This T cell receptor (beta chain) was recovered during a study of T cell responses to AZD1222 COVID-19 vaccine. The method was immunoSEQ multiplex PCR; TCRdb's version includes in-frame clones alone and lacks a portion of them. The table lists some 180,000 clones, 85% to 95% of them singletons. The length of the CDR3 is 16 residues. V lost 2 bases, J lost 3 bases, and 14 bases lay in between. CDR1 is MNHNS and CDR2 is SASEGT in the germline V gene. The genes are TRBV6-1 and TRBJ1-5; maybe TRBD1 (6 bases). Sample: peripheral blood, taken 28 days after the second dose of the MenACWY control vaccine. This TCR was sampled from an adult who received the MenACWY meningococcal vaccine as a control. Here the CDR3 reads CASSESPGTLNQPQHF. CDR3 in DNA: TGTGCCAGCAGTGAAAGCCCCGGGACACTCAATCAGCCCCAGCATTTT.